The 12 T cell receptor beta chains given below trace back to one sample, sequenced in a study of blood T cell repertoires in COVID-19. The repertoire was sequenced with immunoSEQ multiplex PCR; TCRdb's copy has only in-frame clones and lacks some. The repertoire consists of around 260,000 clones, with around 83% occurring once and the leading ten covering 3.5% to 4%. The specimen sequenced was peripheral blood. These receptors originate from a man aged 18 to 35 with active or convalescent COVID-19.

The CDR3 sequence: CASSLGLPRGYTF. In DNA, the CDR3 is TGTGCCAGCAGCTTGGGGCTGCCTCGTGGCTACACCTTC. The chain has TRBV5-4 and TRBJ1-2; D is unclear. V lost 0 bases, J lost 7 bases, and 10 bases lay in between. Germline lookup yields CDR1 SGHNT and CDR2 YYREEE (reference sequence). The CDR3 loop spans 13 amino acids.

The chain employs TRBV9 and TRBJ2-5; D possibly corresponds to TRBD2 (6 bases). The V and J ends lost 0 bases and 2 bases respectively, with 11 bases between them. CDR1 is SGDLS, CDR2 YYNGEE, per germline. The CDR3 has 15 residues. CDR3 protein: CASSVAGGQQETQYF. Here the CDR3 DNA reads TGTGCCAGCAGCGTAGCAGGAGGGCAACAAGAGACCCAGTACTTC.

The V gene is TRBV29-1, the J gene TRBJ2-4; the D is unclear. Germline CDR1 is SQVTM and CDR2 is ANQGSEA. Trimming took off 2 bases at V and 0 bases at J, with 5 bases between the two ends. This CDR3 contains 13 residues. The DNA of the CDR3 is TGCAGCGTTGAACACAAAGCCAAAAACATTCAGTACTTC. Translation gives CSVEHKAKNIQYF.

The chain uses TRBV11-2 and TRBJ1-2; D possibly corresponds to TRBD1 (5 bases). The CDR3 has 12 residues. Germline lookup yields CDR1 SGHAT and CDR2 FQNNGV. Trimming stripped 1 base from V and 8 bases from J, with 8 bases between. The CDR3, as DNA: TGTGCCAGCAGCTTAGGACAGAGGGGCTACACCTTC. Protein: CASSLGQRGYTF.

The genes are TRBV11-3 and TRBJ1-1, with unresolved D. This CDR3 is 15 amino acids long. Trimming stripped 0 bases from V and 1 base from J, with 9 bases between. Germline CDR1 SGHNT, CDR2 YENEEA. CDR3 sequence (DNA): TGTGCCAGCAGCTTAGATAGTGCGCGGAACACTGAAGCTTTCTTT. Protein: CASSLDSARNTEAFF.

V usage is TRBV18 and J usage is TRBJ1-3, with TRBD1 as a possible D gene (6 bases). Between the trimmed V and J ends, which lost 5 bases and 4 bases, there was a span of 21 bases. Per the germline V gene, CDR1 is KGHSH and CDR2 is LQKENI. The CDR3 has 17 amino acids. The CDR3 loop reads CASSTIQGSSGGNTIYF. The CDR3 region has the DNA TGTGCCAGCTCAACTATACAGGGATCCTCGGGAGGAAACACCATATATTTT.

This chain connects TRBV5-1 to TRBJ2-7, with 7 bases fitting TRBD2. The CDR3 covers 13 residues. Germline values: CDR1 SGHRS, CDR2 YFSETQ. The V gene end was trimmed by 4 bases and the J gene end by 13 bases; junction bases not matched to a gene: 14. CDR3 loop: CASSVTSASFAYF. Here the CDR3 DNA reads TGCGCCAGCAGCGTCACTAGCGCCTCCTTTGCTTACTTC.

The chain joins TRBV2 to TRBJ2-6; D may be TRBD1 (6 bases). The germline V and J ends were trimmed by 9 bases and 1 base, with 10 bases remaining between them. The CDR3 runs 14 residues. The V gene's germline CDR1 is SNHLY and CDR2 FYNNEI. The CDR3 region is CARQGLSGANVLTF. The CDR3 nucleotides are TGTGCCAGACAGGGTCTGTCTGGGGCCAACGTCCTGACTTTC.

This chain uses TRBV6-2 or TRBV6-3 with TRBJ2-7; D call uncertain. Between the trimmed V and J ends, which lost 2 bases and 4 bases, there was a span of 9 bases. The CDR3 consists of 13 residues. The germline V gene encodes CDR1 MNHEY and CDR2 SVGEGT. Written as DNA, the CDR3 is TGTGCCAGCAGTTACACAGCTGGATACGAGCAGTACTTC. This gives the protein CASSYTAGYEQYF.

The chain links TRBV7-9 to TRBJ2-1; D remains ambiguous. Germline CDR1 is SEHNR and CDR2 is FQNEAQ (reference sequence). Trimming stripped 2 bases from V and 15 bases from J, with 20 bases between. The CDR3 consists of 14 residues. The CDR3 nucleotides read TGTGCCAGCAGCTTAAGTGAGTCGGCGGCAAGGCGGTTCTTC. It translates to CASSLSESAARRFF.

CDR3 region: CASSSQVPGEQFF. The CDR3 coding sequence is TGTGCCAGCAGCTCCCAGGTCCCGGGGGAGCAGTTCTTC. The genes are TRBV7-2 and TRBJ2-1; D perhaps matches TRBD2 (5 bases). Trimming shortened V by 4 bases and J by 10 bases, and 14 bases separated the two germline ends. Germline assignment: CDR1 SGHTA and CDR2 FQGNSA. This CDR3 is built from 13 residues.

This clone was recorded only once. The CDR3 sequence: CASSHTYTKGLYGYTF. Written as DNA, the CDR3 is TGTGCCAGCAGCCATACTTACACTAAGGGACTTTATGGCTACACCTTC. J is TRBJ1-2 and V is TRBV14; tentative D call: TRBD1 (5 bases). The CDR3 contains 16 residues. V was clipped by 3 bases and J by 5 bases, with 19 bases between them. Germline values: CDR1 SGHDN, CDR2 FVKESK.